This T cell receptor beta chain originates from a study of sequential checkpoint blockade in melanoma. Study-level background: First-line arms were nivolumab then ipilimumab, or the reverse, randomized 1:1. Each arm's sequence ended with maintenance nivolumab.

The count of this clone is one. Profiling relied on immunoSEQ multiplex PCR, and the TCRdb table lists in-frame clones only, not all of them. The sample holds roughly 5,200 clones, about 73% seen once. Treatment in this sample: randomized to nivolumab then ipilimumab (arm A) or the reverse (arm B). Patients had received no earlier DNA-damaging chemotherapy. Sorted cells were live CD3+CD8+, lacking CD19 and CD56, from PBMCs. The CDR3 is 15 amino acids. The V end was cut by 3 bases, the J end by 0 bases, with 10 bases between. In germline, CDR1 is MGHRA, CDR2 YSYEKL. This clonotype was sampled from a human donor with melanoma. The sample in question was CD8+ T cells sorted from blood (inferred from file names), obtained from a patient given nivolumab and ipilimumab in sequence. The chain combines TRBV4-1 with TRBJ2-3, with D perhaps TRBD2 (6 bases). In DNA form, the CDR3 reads TGCGCCAGCAGCCAGCGACTAGGGAGCACAGATACGCAGTATTTT. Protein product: CASSQRLGSTDTQYF.